A selection of T cell receptor beta chains follows, all from one sample in a study of blood T cell repertoires in COVID-19. The protocol was immunoSEQ multiplex PCR, while the TCRdb copy is restricted to in-frame clones and leaves out a portion. The sample holds 140,000 to 150,000 clones, around 90% seen once. Sequencing was carried out using peripheral blood. These receptors were obtained from a man between 70 and 80 years old with acute or convalescent COVID-19. The CDR3 runs from the conserved cysteine through the conserved F or W. The D gene is left open where the match is weak. Size is omitted from some rows. Given values are once, few, many or a class for expanded clones.

v_gene	abundance	d_gene	j_gene	CDR3aa	CDR3nt
TRBV7-9	.	TRBD1	TRBJ2-1	CASSSQGVSNEQFF	TGTGCCAGCAGCTCACAGGGGGTTAGTAATGAGCAGTTCTTC
TRBV30	.	TRBD2	TRBJ2-3	CAWSVTSGIKDTQYF	TGTGCCTGGAGTGTCACTAGCGGAATAAAAGATACGCAGTATTTT
TRBV2	.	TRBD1	TRBJ1-4	CASSGRQGAWEKLFF	TGTGCCAGCAGTGGACGACAGGGGGCGTGGGAAAAACTGTTTTTT
TRBV5-1	.	.	TRBJ1-5	CASSEGTEGQPQHF	TGCGCCAGCAGCGAAGGGACGGAGGGACAGCCCCAGCATTTT
TRBV21-1	.	.	TRBJ2-2	CASSRTSRNTGELFF	TGTGCCAGCAGCAGGACTAGCCGGAACACCGGGGAGCTGTTTTTT
TRBV2	.	.	TRBJ1-4	CASSAGLEGEKLFF	TGTGCCAGCAGTGCAGGGCTGGAGGGGGAAAAACTGTTTTTT
TRBV24-1	.	TRBD1	TRBJ2-3	CATSDLGQGASDTQYF	TGTGCCACCAGTGACCTAGGACAGGGTGCTTCGGATACGCAGTATTTT
TRBV16	.	TRBD2	TRBJ2-3	CASSHLAGGQDTQYF	TGTGCCAGCAGCCACCTAGCGGGAGGCCAAGATACGCAGTATTTT
TRBV28	.	TRBD1	TRBJ1-4	CASSSRTGSQNLKEKLFF	TGTGCCAGCAGTTCCAGGACAGGGTCCCAGAACTTAAAGGAAAAACTGTTTTTT
TRBV4-2	.	.	TRBJ2-3	CASRRAESDTQYF	TGTGCCAGCAGGCGAGCGGAGAGTGATACGCAGTATTTT
TRBV3-1/TRBV3-2	.	TRBD1	TRBJ2-7	CASSQDRGRSQYF	TGTGCCAGCAGCCAAGACAGGGGGCGATCGCAGTACTTC
TRBV12-3/TRBV12-4	.	TRBD1	TRBJ2-5	CASRGQGQETQYF	TGTGCCAGCAGGGGACAGGGACAAGAGACCCAGTACTTC
TRBV28	.	.	TRBJ2-5	CASSPEGVQTQYF	TGTGCCAGCAGCCCAGAGGGGGTTCAGACCCAGTACTTC
TRBV5-1	.	.	TRBJ1-1	CASRLLGRNTEAFF	TGCGCCAGCAGGCTCTTGGGGAGGAACACTGAAGCTTTCTTT
TRBV11-3	.	.	TRBJ2-2	CASSLESGSNTGELFF	TGTGCCAGCAGCTTAGAATCGGGATCGAACACCGGGGAGCTGTTTTTT
TRBV18	.	TRBD2	TRBJ2-1	CASSPPGLAGGQGEQFF	TGTGCCAGCTCACCACCGGGACTAGCGGGGGGGCAGGGTGAGCAGTTCTTC
TRBV9	medium-sized	TRBD2	TRBJ2-1	CASSVVGTSGINEQFF	TGTGCCAGCAGCGTAGTTGGGACTAGCGGGATAAATGAGCAGTTCTTC
TRBV19	.	.	TRBJ1-1	CASTFQGGMNTEAFF	TGTGCCAGTACCTTTCAGGGTGGTATGAACACTGAAGCTTTCTTT
TRBV28	.	.	TRBJ1-2	CASKNQGKVGYTF	TGTGCCAGCAAAAACCAGGGCAAGGTCGGCTACACCTTC
TRBV6-2/TRBV6-3	.	.	TRBJ1-1	CASSRRGDGLDTEAFF	TGTGCCAGCAGTCGACGGGGGGATGGTCTGGACACTGAAGCTTTCTTT
TRBV10-3	.	TRBD2	TRBJ2-7	CAIRTSGGTYEQYF	TGTGCCATCAGGACTAGCGGGGGGACGTACGAGCAGTACTTC
TRBV20-1	few	TRBD2	TRBJ2-7	CSATEVRGGSYEQYF	TGCAGTGCTACTGAGGTCCGGGGGGGCTCCTACGAGCAGTACTTC
TRBV5-1	.	.	TRBJ2-7	CASSPGQGLAGEGEQYF	TGCGCCAGCAGCCCGGGACAGGGGCTAGCGGGAGAGGGCGAGCAGTACTTC
TRBV5-1	.	TRBD1	TRBJ1-3	CASSGTTGAGNTIYF	TGCGCCAGCAGCGGAACGACAGGGGCTGGAAACACCATATATTTT
TRBV10-1	.	TRBD1	TRBJ1-1	CASSETDRGRNTEAFF	TGCGCCAGCAGTGAAACGGACAGGGGAAGGAACACTGAAGCTTTCTTT
TRBV5-1	.	TRBD2	TRBJ2-3	CASSLEGLRTDTQYF	TGCGCCAGCAGCTTGGAGGGACTAAGGACAGATACGCAGTATTTT
TRBV27	.	TRBD1	TRBJ2-1	CASSPNRGIGEQFF	TGTGCCAGCAGTCCCAACAGGGGGATAGGTGAGCAGTTCTTC
TRBV12-3/TRBV12-4	.	.	TRBJ1-2	CASSPGQYGYTF	TGTGCCAGCAGTCCAGGACAGTATGGCTACACCTTC
TRBV27	.	TRBD2	TRBJ2-2	CASSRGLKGGELFF	TGTGCCAGCAGCCGGGGACTAAAAGGCGGGGAGCTGTTTTTT
TRBV6-6	once	.	TRBJ2-3	CASSYTSRDTQYF	TGTGCCAGCAGTTACACTTCTAGAGATACGCAGTATTTT
TRBV7-9	.	.	TRBJ1-1	CASSSRGANTEAFF	TGTGCCAGCAGCTCGCGGGGGGCGAACACTGAAGCTTTCTTT
TRBV7-3	.	TRBD1	TRBJ2-2	CASSSLTGKETGELFF	TGTGCCAGCAGCTCTCTGACAGGGAAGGAAACCGGGGAGCTGTTTTTT
TRBV12-3/TRBV12-4	.	.	TRBJ2-2	CASSLGDTGELFF	TGTGCCAGCAGTTTAGGCGACACCGGGGAGCTGTTTTTT
TRBV27	once	.	TRBJ2-7	CASSHQGRGEQYF	TGTGCCAGCAGTCATCAGGGTAGGGGTGAGCAGTACTTC
TRBV10-2	.	TRBD2	TRBJ2-3	CASSEGRGYTDTQYF	TGCGCCAGCAGTGAAGGGCGGGGGTACACAGATACGCAGTATTTT
TRBV7-8	.	.	TRBJ2-3	CASSRPSTDTQYF	TGTGCCAGCAGCCGACCCTCCACAGATACGCAGTATTTT
TRBV27	once	.	TRBJ1-2	CASSPFRGMGYTF	TGTGCCAGCAGCCCGTTCAGGGGTATGGGCTACACCTTC
TRBV10-3	.	.	TRBJ1-1	CAISEPQGTEAFF	TGTGCCATCAGTGAGCCTCAGGGGACTGAAGCTTTCTTT
TRBV27	.	TRBD1	TRBJ2-7	CASSPLTGAWSEQYF	TGTGCCAGCAGTCCCCTGACAGGGGCCTGGAGTGAGCAGTACTTC
TRBV12-2	.	.	TRBJ1-5	CASRQNRVNQPQHF	TGTGCAAGTCGCCAAAACAGGGTAAATCAGCCCCAGCATTTT
TRBV24-1	.	.	TRBJ2-1	CATSQALYNEQFF	TGTGCCACCAGCCAGGCGCTCTACAATGAGCAGTTCTTC
TRBV3-1/TRBV3-2	once	.	TRBJ2-7	CASSPRHGTYEQYF	TGTGCCAGCAGTCCACGACACGGAACCTACGAGCAGTACTTC
TRBV5-1	.	TRBD1	TRBJ2-1	CASSFGQGFDEQFF	TGCGCCAGCAGCTTCGGACAGGGGTTTGATGAGCAGTTCTTC
TRBV7-2	.	.	TRBJ1-2	CASTESGSANYGYTF	TGTGCCAGCACCGAATCGGGGTCAGCTAACTATGGCTACACCTTC
TRBV5-1	.	.	TRBJ1-6	CASSPGFRNSPLHF	TGCGCCAGCAGCCCAGGGTTCCGTAATTCACCCCTCCACTTT
TRBV5-1	.	.	TRBJ2-2	CASSLDKWGLMNTGELFF	TGCGCCAGCAGCTTGGACAAATGGGGACTGATGAACACCGGGGAGCTGTTTTTT
TRBV3-1/TRBV3-2	.	TRBD1	TRBJ1-5	CASSQDRNNQPQHF	TGTGCCAGCAGCCAGGACAGGAACAATCAGCCCCAGCATTTT
TRBV7-9	.	.	TRBJ2-3	CASSFTVGDTQYF	TGTGCCAGCAGCTTTACTGTTGGAGATACGCAGTATTTT
TRBV6-5	.	TRBD1	TRBJ2-3	CASSWDSITDTQYF	TGTGCCAGCAGTTGGGACAGTATCACAGATACGCAGTATTTT
TRBV29-1	.	TRBD1	TRBJ1-2	CSAHGGQYYGYTF	TGCAGCGCCCATGGGGGACAGTACTATGGCTACACCTTC
TRBV6-5	.	TRBD1	TRBJ1-1	CASSPDPGQKSEAFF	TGTGCCAGCAGTCCAGACCCGGGACAGAAGTCTGAAGCTTTCTTT
TRBV5-8	.	TRBD1	TRBJ2-7	CASSLRDSAYEQYF	TGTGCCAGCAGCTTACGGGACAGCGCCTACGAGCAGTACTTC
TRBV28	.	TRBD1	TRBJ2-1	CASYTPGQSVKQFF	TGTGCCAGCTACACTCCGGGACAGTCCGTAAAGCAGTTCTTC
TRBV28	.	.	TRBJ2-3	CASSWGPGGDTDTQYF	TGTGCCAGCAGTTGGGGTCCCGGAGGAGATACAGATACGCAGTATTTT
TRBV7-6	.	TRBD2	TRBJ2-5	CASSLGLAVGETQYF	TGTGCCAGCAGCTTAGGGCTAGCGGTAGGAGAGACCCAGTACTTC
TRBV6-2/TRBV6-3	once	.	TRBJ2-7	CASSWNHRDYEQYF	TGTGCCAGCAGTTGGAATCACAGGGACTACGAGCAGTACTTC
TRBV5-8	.	.	TRBJ1-2	CASSSVTFYNYGYTF	TGTGCCAGCAGCTCCGTTACCTTCTATAACTATGGCTACACCTTC
TRBV30	.	TRBD2	TRBJ2-4	CAWSVSRGGIQYF	TGTGCCTGGAGTGTCTCGCGGGGGGGCATTCAGTACTTC